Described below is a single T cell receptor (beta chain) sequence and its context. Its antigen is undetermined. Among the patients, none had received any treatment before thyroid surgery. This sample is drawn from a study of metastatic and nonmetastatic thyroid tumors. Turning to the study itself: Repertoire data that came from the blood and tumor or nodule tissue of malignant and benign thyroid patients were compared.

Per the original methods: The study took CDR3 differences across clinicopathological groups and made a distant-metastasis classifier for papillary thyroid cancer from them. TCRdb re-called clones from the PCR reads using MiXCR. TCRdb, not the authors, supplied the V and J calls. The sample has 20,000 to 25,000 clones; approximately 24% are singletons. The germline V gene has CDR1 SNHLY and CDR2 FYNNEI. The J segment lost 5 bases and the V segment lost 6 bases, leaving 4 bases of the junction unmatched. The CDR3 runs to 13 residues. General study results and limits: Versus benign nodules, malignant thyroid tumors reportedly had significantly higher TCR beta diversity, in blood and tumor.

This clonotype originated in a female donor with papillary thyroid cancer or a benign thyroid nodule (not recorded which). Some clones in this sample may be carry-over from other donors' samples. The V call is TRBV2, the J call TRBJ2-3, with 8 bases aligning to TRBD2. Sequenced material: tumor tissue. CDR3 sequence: CASSNSGRDTQYF. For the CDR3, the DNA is TGTGCCAGCAGCAACAGCGGGAGAGATACGCAGTATTTT.